This T cell receptor beta chain was identified during a study of T cell repertoires in cytomegalovirus infection. Study at large: Carrying CMV and the relevant HLA type showed in public TCR beta signatures. Study results and limitations: The cumulative frequency of public TCR beta families identified carriers of CMV plus the relevant HLA.

Trimming pared 2 bases from V and 2 bases from J, leaving 9 bases between. Germline CDR1 and CDR2: SGHTA and FQGNSA. The CDR3 covers 15 residues. TCRdb analysed the reads with MiXCR anew, one entry per CDR3 protein. Of around 330,000 distinct CDR3 sequences listed, about a sixth were seen once; the top ten hold about 12%. This clonotype was recorded many times. Its antigen is undetermined. The clonotype comes from a human donor in good health (CMV status not recorded). Some clones in this sample may be carry-over from other donors' samples. The sample comprised PBMCs. V gene TRBV7-2 combines with J gene TRBJ2-2; TRBD2 might be the D (6 bases). CDR3 in amino acids: CASSLPSENTGELFF. The CDR3 bases are TGTGCCAGCAGCTTACCTAGCGAAAACACCGGGGAGCTGTTTTTT. Using reference TRBV7-2 and TRBJ2-2 for the parts outside the CDR3, the full variable domain is GAGVSQSPSNKVTEKGKDVELRCDPISGHTALYWYRQSLGQGLEFLIYFQGNSAPDKSGLPSDRFSAERTGGSVSTLTIQRTQQEDSAVYLCASSLPSENTGELFFGEGSRLTVL.